A selection of T cell receptor beta chains follows, all from one sample in a study of blood T cell repertoires in COVID-19. Produced via immunoSEQ multiplex PCR; TCRdb's table is partial and in-frame only. The sample yields 190,000 or so clones, about 95% seen once. The specimen sequenced was peripheral blood. These receptors came from a man aged 25-45 years with COVID-19, enrolled during active disease. CDR3s include the opening cysteine and the closing phenylalanine or tryptophan. Fields, in order: D gene, V gene, clone size, J gene, CDR3 DNA, CDR3 protein. A D gene is named only where the DNA matches it firmly. Clone sizes are given selectively: once, few, many, or a class where the clone is expanded.

TRBD1	TRBV6-1	.	TRBJ1-1	TGTGCCAGCAGTGACGGACAGGAGAACACTGAAGCTTTCTTT	CASSDGQENTEAFF
TRBD1	TRBV24-1	.	TRBJ2-1	TGTGCCACCAGTGAGGGACAGGGATGGGGTGAGCAGTTCTTC	CATSEGQGWGEQFF
TRBD2	TRBV7-9	.	TRBJ2-5	TGTGCCAGCAGCTTAGCGAGTAGCGGGGGGACCCCGAGGACCCAGTACTTC	CASSLASSGGTPRTQYF
.	TRBV7-3	.	TRBJ2-1	TGTGCCAGCAGCTCCTCCCCCGGACTCTACAATGAGCAGTTCTTC	CASSSSPGLYNEQFF
.	TRBV7-9	once	TRBJ1-4	TGTGCCAGCAGCTTAAGCGGGACGGCTAATGAAAAACTGTTTTTT	CASSLSGTANEKLFF
.	TRBV4-1	once	TRBJ2-5	TGCGCCAGCAGCCACCCTGTTTTAGGAGGCCAAGAGACCCAGTACTTC	CASSHPVLGGQETQYF
.	TRBV6-5	.	TRBJ1-3	TGTGCCAGCAGCACGGGGGGTAAATTAGGAAACACCATATATTTT	CASSTGGKLGNTIYF
TRBD2	TRBV19	.	TRBJ2-3	TGTGCCAGTACCAAGTCCCCAGCGGGGACGGCCATATGGACAGATACGCAGTATTTT	CASTKSPAGTAIWTDTQYF
.	TRBV7-6	.	TRBJ1-1	TGTGCCAGCAGCTTAGCGATGGGGGGCACTGAAGCTTTCTTT	CASSLAMGGTEAFF
.	TRBV5-1	.	TRBJ1-1	TGCGCCAGCAGCTTGGCTCGGGTTGGGAACACTGAAGCTTTCTTT	CASSLARVGNTEAFF
TRBD2	TRBV5-1	.	TRBJ2-2	TGCGCCAGCAGCTTAGTCGGACTAGCGGGGGCCGGGGAGCTGTTTTTT	CASSLVGLAGAGELFF
.	TRBV19	.	TRBJ1-6	TGTGCCAGTAGTATTCCCGGCTATAATTCACCCCTCCACTTT	CASSIPGYNSPLHF
.	TRBV18	.	TRBJ1-3	TGTGCCAGCTCACCAGGCAGGGCGCCGGGAAACACCATATATTTT	CASSPGRAPGNTIYF
.	TRBV18	.	TRBJ1-1	TGTGCCAGCTCACCCGACATGAACACTGAAGCTTTCTTT	CASSPDMNTEAFF
TRBD1	TRBV5-1	.	TRBJ2-3	TGCGCCAGCAGCTGGGGACAGTTAGATACGCAGTATTTT	CASSWGQLDTQYF
TRBD1	TRBV6-5	once	TRBJ2-7	TGTGCCAGCAAGGGACAGGGCTACGAGCAGTACTTC	CASKGQGYEQYF
TRBD1	TRBV10-3	.	TRBJ1-4	TGTGCCATCAGTGCCACCGGACAGGGGATTGGAACTAATGAAAAACTGTTTTTT	CAISATGQGIGTNEKLFF
.	TRBV13	once	TRBJ1-2	TGTGCCAGCAGCTCCATGACCGGTACCGGGTATGGCTACACCTTC	CASSSMTGTGYGYTF
.	TRBV6-2/TRBV6-3	.	TRBJ2-5	TGTGCCAGCAGTCCCTACAGGGTTGGGGAGACCCAGTACTTC	CASSPYRVGETQYF
.	TRBV3-1/TRBV3-2	.	TRBJ2-3	TGTGCCAGCAGCCAAGGGGGGGTAGATACGCAGTATTTT	CASSQGGVDTQYF
.	TRBV20-1	.	TRBJ2-7	TGCAGTGCTAGTCGACAGGACGAGCAGTACTTC	CSASRQDEQYF
TRBD1	TRBV15	.	TRBJ2-2	TGTGCCACCAGCAGAGGGACAGGGGGCACCGGGGAGCTGTTTTTT	CATSRGTGGTGELFF
.	TRBV28	once	TRBJ2-6	TGTGCCAGCAGTATCCCACCGACGGGCTCTGGGGCCAACGTCCTGACTTTC	CASSIPPTGSGANVLTF
.	TRBV5-6	.	TRBJ1-4	TGTGCCAGCAGCCAAATGCCCAGGGCGGCTGAAAAACTGTTTTTT	CASSQMPRAAEKLFF
.	TRBV19	.	TRBJ1-6	TGTGCCAGTAGTACCCTGGATCTGAGGAATTCACCCCTCCACTTT	CASSTLDLRNSPLHF
TRBD2	TRBV9	.	TRBJ2-7	TGTGCCAGCAGCACCTCGGGGGGCGAGCAGTACTTC	CASSTSGGEQYF
.	TRBV29-1	.	TRBJ1-3	TGCAGCGTTGAAAGGGACACCTCTGCTGGAAACACCATATATTTT	CSVERDTSAGNTIYF
TRBD1	TRBV6-2/TRBV6-3	.	TRBJ2-7	TGTGCCAGCAGTTACGGCGGGACAGGGACCTACGAGCAGTACTTC	CASSYGGTGTYEQYF
TRBD1	TRBV11-2	.	TRBJ1-5	TGTGCCAGCAGCTCAGACAGGGCAAATCAGCCCCAGCATTTT	CASSSDRANQPQHF
.	TRBV7-2	.	TRBJ2-2	TGTGCCAGCAGGCTTAGTACAGGCAGCACCGGGGAGCTGTTTTTT	CASRLSTGSTGELFF
TRBD2	TRBV19	.	TRBJ2-2	TGTGCCAGTAAACCTAGCGGGGGGCGCGGGGAGCTGTTTTTT	CASKPSGGRGELFF
.	TRBV2	.	TRBJ1-2	TGTGCCAGCAGTGGCCAGGGCGACTATGGCTACACCTTC	CASSGQGDYGYTF
.	TRBV10-1	.	TRBJ1-1	TGCGCCAGCAGCGGACAGCAGAACACTGAAGCTTTCTTT	CASSGQQNTEAFF
.	TRBV19	.	TRBJ2-1	TGTGCCAGTAGTATCGGGACACACAACAATGAGCAGTTCTTC	CASSIGTHNNEQFF
TRBD2	TRBV5-1	.	TRBJ2-5	TGCGCCAGCCAGGACAAGCGGGGAGAAGGGGAGACCCAGTACTTC	CASQDKRGEGETQYF
TRBD1	TRBV11-1	.	TRBJ2-3	TGTGCCAGCAGCCCCGGGACAGGGACAGATACGCAGTATTTT	CASSPGTGTDTQYF
.	TRBV5-4	.	TRBJ2-7	TGTGCCAGCAGCTTGAAAACAGATACCTACGAGCAGTACTTC	CASSLKTDTYEQYF
.	TRBV18	.	TRBJ1-1	TGTGCCAGCTCACCACGGGGCAAGGGGGTGCGGATGAACACTGAAGCTTTCTTT	CASSPRGKGVRMNTEAFF
.	TRBV19	.	TRBJ2-3	TGTGCCAGTAGTTCTGACAGGACGGATACGCAGTATTTT	CASSSDRTDTQYF
TRBD1	TRBV12-5	.	TRBJ1-6	TGTGCTAGTGCCGCGACTTACAGGGGCGGGATATCTAATTCACCCCTCCACTTT	CASAATYRGGISNSPLHF
.	TRBV28	.	TRBJ1-6	TGTGCCAGCACCCCGGGACTGTATAATTCACCCCTCCACTTT	CASTPGLYNSPLHF
.	TRBV6-5	.	TRBJ1-5	TGTGCCAGCAGTTACTCGGCAGGCGGGGATCAGCCCCAGCATTTT	CASSYSAGGDQPQHF
.	TRBV5-1	.	TRBJ2-5	TGCGCCAGCAGAGCCTACGCAGAGACCCAGTACTTC	CASRAYAETQYF
.	TRBV28	.	TRBJ1-2	TGTGCCAGTACAGGGTTTAACTATGGCTACACCTTC	CASTGFNYGYTF
.	TRBV20-1	.	TRBJ2-5	TGCAGTGCTAGTCCAGGGAAACTTGAAGAGACCCAGTACTTC	CSASPGKLEETQYF
TRBD1	TRBV14	.	TRBJ1-2	TGTGCCAGCAGCCCCGACAGGGGCTATGGCTACACCTTC	CASSPDRGYGYTF
TRBD1	TRBV29-1	.	TRBJ1-5	TGCAGCGTTTCTTCTGGACAGGTCAATCAGCCCCAGCATTTT	CSVSSGQVNQPQHF
.	TRBV5-5	.	TRBJ1-2	TGTGCCAGCAGCCCGGGACACACCACTAACTATGGCTACACCTTC	CASSPGHTTNYGYTF